This T cell receptor (beta chain) was identified in a study of T cell changes during pregnancy in multiple sclerosis. The CDR3 contains 14 residues. Per germline, CDR1 SQVTM and CDR2 ANQGSEA. V was clipped by 7 bases and J by 6 bases; unmatched bases: 9. Generated by immunoSEQ multiplex PCR, the TCRdb table keeps only in-frame clones and is missing some. The sample carries about 89,000 clones, approximately 94% recorded once. The chain employs TRBV29-1 and TRBJ2-1, with 10 bases aligning to TRBD2. This clonotype was obtained from a female donor with multiple sclerosis, enrolled in a pregnancy study. Specimen: peripheral blood, collected in the third trimester of pregnancy. CDR3 sequence (DNA): TGCAGCGCCAAGCGGGAGGGATTTCTCAATGAGCAGTTCTTC. It encodes CSAKREGFLNEQFF.